Below are 16 T cell receptor beta chains sequenced from a single sample in a study of PD-1 blockade in classical Hodgkin lymphoma. Each and every patient relapsed after autologous stem cell transplantation, and patients got differing brentuximab vedotin exposure. Purification of CD4+ T cells from thawed PBMCs was achieved by magnetic negative selection. The method was immunoSEQ multiplex PCR; TCRdb's version includes in-frame clones alone and lacks a portion of them. The sample yields about 29,000 clones, roughly 85% seen once. The specimen comprised CD4+ T cells from blood, sampled at baseline. The source is a human donor with classical Hodgkin lymphoma.

This clone turned up a few times. The chain recombines TRBV30 with TRBJ1-6; D call uncertain. The length of the CDR3 is 12 residues. V was cut by 3 bases and J by 7 bases, with 7 bases left in between. Looked up from germline, CDR1 is GTSNPN and CDR2 is SVGIG (reference sequence). CDR3 sequence reads: CAWRSRNSPLHF. Here the CDR3 DNA reads TGTGCCTGGAGGAGCAGAAATTCACCCCTCCACTTT.

The chain joins TRBV5-1 to TRBJ2-6; unclear D gene. This CDR3 has 15 amino acids. V lost 3 bases and J lost 0, with 7 bases in between. Germline assignment: CDR1 SGHRS and CDR2 YFSETQ. The CDR3 loop reads CASSSRLSGANVLTF. Here the CDR3 DNA reads TGCGCCAGCAGCTCCAGGCTCTCTGGGGCCAACGTCCTGACTTTC.

This rearrangement joins TRBV30 to TRBJ2-7; D not certain. V lost 3 bases and J lost 2, with 5 bases in between. Germline V lookup: CDR1 GTSNPN, CDR2 SVGIG (reference sequence). The length of the CDR3 is 11 residues. For the CDR3, the DNA is TGTGCCTGGAGCGGACCCTACGAGCAGTACTTC. This codes for CAWSGPYEQYF. The whole variable domain, filled in from reference TRBV30 and TRBJ2-7, reads SQTIHQWPATLVQPVGSPLSLECTVEGTSNPNLYWYRQAAGRGLQLLFYSVGIGQISSEVPQNLSASRPQDRQFILSSKKLLLSDSGFYLCAWSGPYEQYFGPGTRLTVT.

The chain recombines TRBV5-1 with TRBJ2-1; weak D call: TRBD2 (5 bases). Germline loops: CDR1 SGHRS, CDR2 YFSETQ. The CDR3 has 14 amino acids. The V end lost 2 bases, the J end lost 0 bases, and 6 bases lay between the germline ends. The CDR3 DNA is TGCGCCAGCAGCTTAGCGGACTCCTACAATGAGCAGTTCTTC. Protein sequence: CASSLADSYNEQFF.

This chain connects TRBV27 to TRBJ1-1; tentatively, D is TRBD1 (5 bases). The CDR3 has 15 amino acids. Trimming cost V 4 bases and J 6 bases, with 18 bases left between them. Germline CDR1 is MNHEY and CDR2 is SMNVEV (reference sequence). DNA of the CDR3: TGTGCCAGCAGTTCGTCCGGGGCCAGAGTTTCTGAAGCTTTCTTT. This encodes CASSSSGARVSEAFF.

The chain carries TRBV29-1 and TRBJ1-1; no definite D call. In germline, CDR1 is SQVTM, CDR2 ANQGSEA. V was trimmed by 7 bases and J by 0 bases, leaving 9 bases between them. The CDR3 runs 12 residues. The CDR3 nucleotides are TGCAGCGCTGCGGTTATGAACACTGAAGCTTTCTTT. As protein: CSAAVMNTEAFF.

The chain couples TRBV11-3 to TRBJ2-5; 7 bases are a match to TRBD2. CDR3 length: 14 amino acids. The J segment lost 5 bases and the V segment lost 4 bases, leaving 7 bases of the junction unmatched. Germline CDR1 is SGHNT and CDR2 is YENEEA. The DNA for the CDR3 is TGTGCCAGCAGCTCTTCCTGGGGGGGTGAGACCCAGTACTTC. This translates into CASSSSWGGETQYF. Complete variable domain (other parts from reference TRBV11-3 and TRBJ2-5): EAGVVQSPRYKIIEKKQPVAFWCNPISGHNTLYWYLQNLGQGPELLIRYENEEAVDDSQLPKDRFSAERLKGVDSTLKIQPAELGDSAVYLCASSSSWGGETQYFGPGTRLLVL.

J is TRBJ2-3 and V is TRBV5-1, with TRBD2 identical over 8 bases. Germline V CDR1 and CDR2: SGHRS, YFSETQ. The CDR3 sequence is 15 residues long. J gave up 3 bases and V 0 bases, and 3 bases lay outside the gene matches. The CDR3 nucleotides are TGCGCCAGCAGCTTGGCGGGGGGGTGGACAGATACGCAGTATTTT. Protein product: CASSLAGGWTDTQYF.

In its sample, this clone was seen a few times. The chain's CDR3 is CASSFRDYGYTF. The DNA of the CDR3 is TGTGCCAGCAGTTTTAGGGACTATGGCTACACCTTC. V gene TRBV28 combines with J gene TRBJ1-2; D is ambiguous. The CDR3 has 12 amino acids. In germline, CDR1 is MDHEN, CDR2 SYDVKM. Trimming pared 3 bases from V and 3 bases from J, leaving 5 bases between.

The rearrangement joins TRBV6-6 to TRBJ2-1; TRBD2 matches 9 bases. Germline lookup yields CDR1 MNHNY and CDR2 SVGAGI (reference sequence). CDR3 length: 14 amino acids. With V trimmed by 8 bases and J by 9 bases, 11 bases remained unmatched. CDR3 DNA: TGTGCCAGCGGCTCTAGCGGGGATTCCGGTGAGCAGTTCTTC. Translated, it gives CASGSSGDSGEQFF.

This chain connects TRBV5-4 to TRBJ2-1, with 15 bases that match TRBD2. With 3 bases clipped from V and 3 bases from J, the junction kept 7 bases outside the gene matches. The CDR3 totals 18 residues. In germline, CDR1 is SGHNT, CDR2 YYREEE (reference sequence). The CDR3 nucleotides read TGTGCCAGCAGCTCCGGGACTAGCGGGAGGACGGGCTACAATGAGCAGTTCTTC. It translates to CASSSGTSGRTGYNEQFF.

The chain recombines TRBV5-4 with TRBJ1-1; TRBD1 matches at 10 bases. The germline V gene encodes CDR1 SGHNT and CDR2 YYREEE (reference sequence). Trimming cost V 4 bases and J 1 base; bases outside gene matches: 7. The CDR3 is 16 residues long. CDR3 amino acids: CASSRWDRGRNTEAFF. The CDR3 coding sequence is TGTGCCAGCAGCCGCTGGGACAGGGGAAGGAACACTGAAGCTTTCTTT.

V usage is TRBV6-5 and J usage is TRBJ1-2; D remains ambiguous. The germline V gene encodes CDR1 MNHEY and CDR2 SVGAGI. CDR3 size: 15 residues. V was shortened by 5 bases and J by 2 bases, with 15 bases between the two germline ends. In nucleotides, the CDR3 is TGTGCCAGCAGTCCCACCGGGAGAGCAAACTATGGCTACACCTTC. Its translation: CASSPTGRANYGYTF.

This clone was counted only a few times. The chain links TRBV30 to TRBJ1-1; 11 positions agree with TRBD1. This CDR3 is built from 13 residues. The germline V gene encodes CDR1 GTSNPN and CDR2 SVGIG (reference sequence). The trim removed 3 bases at V and 7 bases at J, leaving 4 bases unmatched. CDR3 nucleotides: TGTGCCTGGAGGAGGACAGGGGGCATTGAAGCTTTCTTT. Protein: CAWRRTGGIEAFF.

V gene TRBV7-9 combines with J gene TRBJ2-2; 8 bases are shared with TRBD2. The V gene's germline CDR1 is SEHNR and CDR2 FQNEAQ (reference sequence). V was clipped by 8 bases and J by 0 bases; unmatched bases: 5. The CDR3 is 15 residues long. CDR3 in amino acids: CASDTGLANTGELFF. CDR3 nucleotides: TGTGCCAGCGACACGGGACTAGCGAACACCGGGGAGCTGTTTTTT.

The chain links TRBV5-1 to TRBJ2-5; TRBD1 aligns across 7 bases. Unmatched junction bases numbered 9, after V lost 2 bases and J lost 5 bases. This CDR3 is 15 amino acids long. Germline CDR1 is SGHRS and CDR2 is YFSETQ. CDR3 nucleotide sequence: TGCGCCAGCAGCTTAGCGACAGGGTATACGGAGACCCAGTACTTC. Translating gives CASSLATGYTETQYF.